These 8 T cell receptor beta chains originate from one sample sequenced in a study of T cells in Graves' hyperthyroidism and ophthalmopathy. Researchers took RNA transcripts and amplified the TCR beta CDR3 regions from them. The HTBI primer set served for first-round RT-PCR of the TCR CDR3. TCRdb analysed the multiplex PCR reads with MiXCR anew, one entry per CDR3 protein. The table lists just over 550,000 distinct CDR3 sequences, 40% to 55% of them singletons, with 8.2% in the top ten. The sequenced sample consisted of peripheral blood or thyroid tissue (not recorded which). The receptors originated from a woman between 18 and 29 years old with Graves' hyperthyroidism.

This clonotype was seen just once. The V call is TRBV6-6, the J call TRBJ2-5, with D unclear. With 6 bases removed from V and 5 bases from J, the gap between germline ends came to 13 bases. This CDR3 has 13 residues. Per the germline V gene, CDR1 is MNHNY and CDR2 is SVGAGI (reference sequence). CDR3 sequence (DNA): TGTGCCAGCAGCCCAGAGGACCTCGAGACCCAGTACTTC. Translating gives CASSPEDLETQYF.

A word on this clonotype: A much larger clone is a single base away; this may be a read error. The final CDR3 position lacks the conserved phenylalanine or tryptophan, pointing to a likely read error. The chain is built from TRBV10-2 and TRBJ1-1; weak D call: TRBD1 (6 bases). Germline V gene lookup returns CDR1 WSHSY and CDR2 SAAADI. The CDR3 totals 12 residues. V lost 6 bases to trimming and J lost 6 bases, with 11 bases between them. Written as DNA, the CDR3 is TGCGCCAGCAGGGACAGTAGGGCTGAAGCTTTCTCT. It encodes CASRDSRAEAFS.

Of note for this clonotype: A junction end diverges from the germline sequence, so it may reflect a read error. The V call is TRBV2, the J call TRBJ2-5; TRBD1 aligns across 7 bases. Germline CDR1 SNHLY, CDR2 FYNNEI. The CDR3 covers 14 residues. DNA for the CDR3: TGTGCCATCAGTGACAGGGACATCCAAGAGACCCAGTACTTC. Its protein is CAISDRDIQETQYF.

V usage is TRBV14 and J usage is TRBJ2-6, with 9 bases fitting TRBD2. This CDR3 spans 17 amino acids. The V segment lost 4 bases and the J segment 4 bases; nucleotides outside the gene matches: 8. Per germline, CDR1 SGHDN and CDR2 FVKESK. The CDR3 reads CASSRRAGTSGANVLTF. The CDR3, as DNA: TGTGCCAGCAGCCGAAGAGCCGGGACTAGCGGGGCCAACGTCCTGACTTTC.

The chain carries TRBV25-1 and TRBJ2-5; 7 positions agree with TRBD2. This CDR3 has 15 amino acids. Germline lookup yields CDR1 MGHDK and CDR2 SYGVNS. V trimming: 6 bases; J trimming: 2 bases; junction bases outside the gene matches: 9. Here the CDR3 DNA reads TGTGCCAGCAGGGCGCCTGGACTAGTACAAGAGACCCAGTACTTC. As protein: CASRAPGLVQETQYF.

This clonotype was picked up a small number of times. CDR3 region: CASSSGVSNEQYF. Here the CDR3 DNA reads TGTGCCAGCAGTTCAGGGGTGAGCAACGAGCAGTACTTC. The chain carries TRBV7-2 and TRBJ2-7; possible D gene TRBD1, 6 bases. The V gene's germline CDR1 is SGHTA and CDR2 FQGNSA. Between the trimmed V and J ends, which lost 6 bases and 5 bases, there was a span of 14 bases. The CDR3 is made up of 13 amino acids.

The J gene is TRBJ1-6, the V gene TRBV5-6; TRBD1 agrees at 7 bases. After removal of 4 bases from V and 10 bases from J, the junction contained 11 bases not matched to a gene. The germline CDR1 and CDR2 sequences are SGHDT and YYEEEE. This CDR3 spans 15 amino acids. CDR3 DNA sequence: TGTGCCAGCAGCCCGAGACAGGGAGTAAAATCACCCCTCCACTTT. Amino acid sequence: CASSPRQGVKSPLHF.

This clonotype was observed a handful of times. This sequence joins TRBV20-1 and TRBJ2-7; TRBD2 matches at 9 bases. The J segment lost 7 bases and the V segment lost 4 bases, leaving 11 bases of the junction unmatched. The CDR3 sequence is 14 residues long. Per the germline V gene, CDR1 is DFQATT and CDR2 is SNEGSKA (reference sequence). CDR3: CSATSSGALIEQYF. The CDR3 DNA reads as TGCAGTGCTACCTCTAGCGGGGCCCTAATAGAGCAGTACTTC.